Each of the 14 T cell receptor beta chains below was sequenced from the same sample in a study of Graves' ophthalmopathy and Graves' hyperthyroidism. Scientists amplified the TCR beta CDR3 regions from RNA transcripts. RT-PCR with HTBI primers came first, then second-round multiplex PCR. TCRdb re-called the multiplex PCR reads with MiXCR, one entry per CDR3 protein. The data show around 600,000 distinct CDR3 sequences, with about two fifths seen just once and roughly 3.5% held by the top ten. The source material was peripheral blood. The origin of the receptors is an adult man with Graves' ophthalmopathy.

This clonotype has a handful of counts. The CDR3 protein is CASSSSKIAEQETQYF. The DNA for the CDR3 is TGTGCCAGCAGCTCGTCTAAGATAGCGGAACAAGAGACCCAGTACTTC. The chain employs TRBV7-6 and TRBJ2-5; TRBD2 might be the D (6 bases). Germline V gene lookup returns CDR1 SGHVS and CDR2 FNYEAQ. The V end lost 4 bases, the J end lost 2 bases, and 17 bases lay between the germline ends. The CDR3 has 16 residues.

The V and J genes are TRBV29-1 and TRBJ2-7; TRBD2 matches 9 bases. The junction had 14 bases not matched to a gene; V was cut back by 8 bases and J by 0 bases. This CDR3 comprises 16 residues. The germline V gene encodes CDR1 SQVTM and CDR2 ANQGSEA. CDR3 sequence: CSLEVAGDPSSYEQYF. CDR3 coding DNA: TGCAGCTTGGAGGTAGCGGGGGACCCGAGCTCCTACGAGCAGTACTTC.

This clonotype appeared a single time. This CDR3 is CASGGFSGANVLTF. DNA of the CDR3: TGTGCCAGCGGGGGGTTCTCTGGGGCCAACGTCCTGACTTTC. V gene TRBV2 combines with J gene TRBJ2-6; possible D gene TRBD2, 6 bases. This CDR3 has 14 amino acids. V was clipped by 8 bases and J by 0 bases, with 8 bases between them. The germline CDR1 and CDR2 sequences are SNHLY and FYNNEI.

The rearrangement links TRBV7-3 to TRBJ2-2; D not resolved. The germline V gene encodes CDR1 SGHTA and CDR2 FQGTGA. V dropped 2 bases and J dropped 6 bases, with 10 bases sitting between them. The CDR3 loop spans 14 amino acids. CDR3 nucleotides: TGTGCCAGCAGCTTAGATGAAGGCCCCGGGGAGCTGTTTTTT. Translation gives CASSLDEGPGELFF.

This chain connects TRBV6-4 to TRBJ1-5; 9 bases match TRBD1. This CDR3 has 15 residues. Germline CDR1 MRHNA, CDR2 SNTAGT. The junction had 6 bases not matched to a gene; V was cut back by 4 bases and J by 5 bases. CDR3 region: CASSALDRGDQPQHF. For the CDR3, the DNA is TGTGCCAGCAGTGCTCTGGACAGGGGAGATCAGCCCCAGCATTTT.

This clonotype was recorded only once. The rearrangement uses TRBV19 and TRBJ1-1; D gene ambiguous. V lost 11 bases and J lost 2, with 18 bases in between. The germline CDR1 and CDR2 sequences are LNHDA and SQIVND (reference sequence). This CDR3 is 14 amino acids long. CDR3 sequence reads: CAWSFGAGNTEAFF. DNA of the CDR3: TGTGCCTGGAGCTTTGGCGCGGGAAACACTGAAGCTTTCTTT.

Regarding this clonotype: Germline is not matched at one junction end, which may reflect a read error. This chain connects TRBV19 to TRBJ1-2; TRBD1 aligns across 9 bases. The CDR3 totals 14 residues. Germline CDR1 reads LNHDA; CDR2 reads SQIVND (reference sequence). In DNA, the CDR3 is TGTGCCAGTAGTATAGATGGGACAGGGTACGGCTACGCCTTC. Its translation: CASSIDGTGYGYAF.

For this clonotype: A read error may be the cause here, since a much bigger clone is one base away. The chain is built from TRBV10-3 and TRBJ2-7; possible D gene TRBD2, 5 bases. The germline V gene encodes CDR1 ENHRY and CDR2 SYGVKD. The CDR3 is 14 amino acids. This CDR3 reads CAIRPTGDHYGQYF. In nucleotides, the CDR3 is TGTGCCATCAGACCAACCGGGGATCACTACGGGCAGTACTTC.

The chain combines TRBV20-1 with TRBJ1-2; D perhaps matches TRBD1 (5 bases). CDR3 size: 19 residues. Germline V gene lookup returns CDR1 DFQATT and CDR2 SNEGSKA (reference sequence). V was shortened by 4 bases and J by 2 bases, with 29 bases between the two germline ends. For the CDR3, the DNA is TGCAGTGCTACCAAGGCTTTGGGGTTCGGGGGTCACTTCAACTATGGCTACACCTTC. Encoded protein: CSATKALGFGGHFNYGYTF.

The gene calls are TRBV2 and TRBJ1-4; D ambiguous. The germline V gene has CDR1 SNHLY and CDR2 FYNNEI. Trimming took off 6 bases at V and 6 bases at J, with 14 bases between the two ends. The CDR3 consists of 14 residues. The CDR3 nucleotides are TGTGCCAGCAGCCTCGGGCAGCAGTATGAAAAACTGTTTTTT. Its translation is CASSLGQQYEKLFF.

Ten or more counts support this clonotype. The rearrangement links TRBV5-1 to TRBJ2-2; perhaps TRBD2 as D (5 bases). The CDR3 contains 13 residues. V was pared by 7 bases and J by 4 bases, with 11 bases between. The germline V gene encodes CDR1 SGHRS and CDR2 YFSETQ. For the CDR3, the DNA is TGCGCCAGCTGGGATGGAGGCACCGGGGAGCTGTTTTTT. Its protein product is CASWDGGTGELFF.

In regard to this clonotype: With a much larger clone just one base away, this may be a read error. The V gene is TRBV29-1, the J gene TRBJ2-5; 8 positions agree with TRBD1. Germline loops: CDR1 SQVTM, CDR2 ANQGSEA. The CDR3 spans 18 residues. V trimming: 7 bases; J trimming: 5 bases; junction bases outside the gene matches: 24. The CDR3 protein is CSAQGRTGKGVVEETQYF. In nucleotides, the CDR3 is TGCAGCGCCCAGGGGAGGACAGGGAAAGGAGTCGTAGAGGAGACCCAGTACTTC.

The chain joins TRBV7-2 to TRBJ2-7; 12 bases agree with TRBD2. V gave up 2 bases and J gave up 6 bases; unmatched junction bases: 5. Looked up from germline, CDR1 is SGHTA and CDR2 is FQGNSA. CDR3 size: 15 residues. Here the CDR3 reads CASSLTRLAGVEQYF. The CDR3, as DNA: TGTGCCAGCAGCTTAACTCGACTAGCGGGAGTCGAGCAGTACTTC. Full variable domain (remainder filled in from reference TRBV7-2 and TRBJ2-7): GAGVSQSPSNKVTEKGKDVELRCDPISGHTALYWYRQSLGQGLEFLIYFQGNSAPDKSGLPSDRFSAERTGGSVSTLTIQRTQQEDSAVYLCASSLTRLAGVEQYFGPGTRLTVT.

Comment on this clonotype: A much larger clone is a single base away; this may be a read error. This chain connects TRBV24-1 to TRBJ2-7; D tentatively reads TRBD1 or TRBD2 (5 bases each). Germline V gives CDR1 KGHDR, CDR2 SFDVKD. CDR3 length equals 15 residues. The ends were cut back, 6 bases at V and 5 bases at J, with 19 bases in the middle. In DNA form, the CDR3 reads TGTGCCACCAGTCGAGGGGTTTGGCGGCGCCACGAGCAGTACTTC. It translates to CATSRGVWRRHEQYF.